Sequencing of this T cell receptor beta chain was carried out in a study of blood T cells in healthy people across ages. Then a second PCR, running roughly 7 to 11 cycles, was carried out with a sample-barcoded 5' primer and a J-beta primer mix. TCRdb re-analysed the 5' RACE reads in MiXCR, keeping a single row per CDR3 protein. The sample lists over 1,300,000 distinct CDR3 sequences, around 59% seen once, with over 5% in the top ten. Peripheral blood, roughly 9.3 milliliters per donor, was collected. This clonotype was seen only once. The antigen remains unidentified. Whole-study findings and limits: Per million T cells, the diversity of TCR beta decreased roughly linearly as age advanced.

This CDR3 is built from 13 residues. In germline, CDR1 is DFQATT, CDR2 SNEGSKA (reference sequence). V dropped 4 bases and J dropped 5; count of bases not matched to a gene: 6. This receptor was identified in a man aged 18 to 29 in good health. The chain couples TRBV20-1 to TRBJ2-3; 7 bases line up with TRBD2. Sequenced input: blood. CDR3 nucleotides: TGCAGTGCTAAAGGGACGGGGGGAGATACGCAGTATTTT. Translating it yields CSAKGTGGDTQYF.